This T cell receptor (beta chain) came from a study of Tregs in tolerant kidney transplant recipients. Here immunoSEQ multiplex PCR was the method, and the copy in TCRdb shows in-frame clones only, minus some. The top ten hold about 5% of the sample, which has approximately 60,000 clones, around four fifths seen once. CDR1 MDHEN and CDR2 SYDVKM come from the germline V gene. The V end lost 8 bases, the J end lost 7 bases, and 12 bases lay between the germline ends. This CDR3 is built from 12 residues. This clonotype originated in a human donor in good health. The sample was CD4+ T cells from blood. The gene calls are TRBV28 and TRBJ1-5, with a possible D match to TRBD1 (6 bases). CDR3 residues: CASLTGTQPQHF. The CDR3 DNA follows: TGTGCCAGCCTTACAGGGACCCAGCCCCAGCATTTT.